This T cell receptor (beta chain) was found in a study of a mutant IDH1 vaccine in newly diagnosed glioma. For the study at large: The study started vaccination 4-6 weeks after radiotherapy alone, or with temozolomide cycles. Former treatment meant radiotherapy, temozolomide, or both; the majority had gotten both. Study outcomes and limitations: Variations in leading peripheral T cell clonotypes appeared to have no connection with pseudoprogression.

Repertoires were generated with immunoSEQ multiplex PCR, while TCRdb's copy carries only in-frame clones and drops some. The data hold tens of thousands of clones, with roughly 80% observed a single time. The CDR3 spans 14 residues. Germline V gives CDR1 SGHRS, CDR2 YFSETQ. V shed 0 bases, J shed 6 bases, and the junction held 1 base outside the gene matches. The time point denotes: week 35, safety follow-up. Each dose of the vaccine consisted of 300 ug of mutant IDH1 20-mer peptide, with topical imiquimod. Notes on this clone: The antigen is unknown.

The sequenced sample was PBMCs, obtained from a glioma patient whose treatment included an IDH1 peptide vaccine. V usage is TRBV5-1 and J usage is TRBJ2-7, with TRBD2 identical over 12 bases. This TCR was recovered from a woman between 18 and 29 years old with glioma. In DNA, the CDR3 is TGCGCCAGCAGCTTGGGACTAGCGGGGGTCGAGCAGTACTTC. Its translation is CASSLGLAGVEQYF.